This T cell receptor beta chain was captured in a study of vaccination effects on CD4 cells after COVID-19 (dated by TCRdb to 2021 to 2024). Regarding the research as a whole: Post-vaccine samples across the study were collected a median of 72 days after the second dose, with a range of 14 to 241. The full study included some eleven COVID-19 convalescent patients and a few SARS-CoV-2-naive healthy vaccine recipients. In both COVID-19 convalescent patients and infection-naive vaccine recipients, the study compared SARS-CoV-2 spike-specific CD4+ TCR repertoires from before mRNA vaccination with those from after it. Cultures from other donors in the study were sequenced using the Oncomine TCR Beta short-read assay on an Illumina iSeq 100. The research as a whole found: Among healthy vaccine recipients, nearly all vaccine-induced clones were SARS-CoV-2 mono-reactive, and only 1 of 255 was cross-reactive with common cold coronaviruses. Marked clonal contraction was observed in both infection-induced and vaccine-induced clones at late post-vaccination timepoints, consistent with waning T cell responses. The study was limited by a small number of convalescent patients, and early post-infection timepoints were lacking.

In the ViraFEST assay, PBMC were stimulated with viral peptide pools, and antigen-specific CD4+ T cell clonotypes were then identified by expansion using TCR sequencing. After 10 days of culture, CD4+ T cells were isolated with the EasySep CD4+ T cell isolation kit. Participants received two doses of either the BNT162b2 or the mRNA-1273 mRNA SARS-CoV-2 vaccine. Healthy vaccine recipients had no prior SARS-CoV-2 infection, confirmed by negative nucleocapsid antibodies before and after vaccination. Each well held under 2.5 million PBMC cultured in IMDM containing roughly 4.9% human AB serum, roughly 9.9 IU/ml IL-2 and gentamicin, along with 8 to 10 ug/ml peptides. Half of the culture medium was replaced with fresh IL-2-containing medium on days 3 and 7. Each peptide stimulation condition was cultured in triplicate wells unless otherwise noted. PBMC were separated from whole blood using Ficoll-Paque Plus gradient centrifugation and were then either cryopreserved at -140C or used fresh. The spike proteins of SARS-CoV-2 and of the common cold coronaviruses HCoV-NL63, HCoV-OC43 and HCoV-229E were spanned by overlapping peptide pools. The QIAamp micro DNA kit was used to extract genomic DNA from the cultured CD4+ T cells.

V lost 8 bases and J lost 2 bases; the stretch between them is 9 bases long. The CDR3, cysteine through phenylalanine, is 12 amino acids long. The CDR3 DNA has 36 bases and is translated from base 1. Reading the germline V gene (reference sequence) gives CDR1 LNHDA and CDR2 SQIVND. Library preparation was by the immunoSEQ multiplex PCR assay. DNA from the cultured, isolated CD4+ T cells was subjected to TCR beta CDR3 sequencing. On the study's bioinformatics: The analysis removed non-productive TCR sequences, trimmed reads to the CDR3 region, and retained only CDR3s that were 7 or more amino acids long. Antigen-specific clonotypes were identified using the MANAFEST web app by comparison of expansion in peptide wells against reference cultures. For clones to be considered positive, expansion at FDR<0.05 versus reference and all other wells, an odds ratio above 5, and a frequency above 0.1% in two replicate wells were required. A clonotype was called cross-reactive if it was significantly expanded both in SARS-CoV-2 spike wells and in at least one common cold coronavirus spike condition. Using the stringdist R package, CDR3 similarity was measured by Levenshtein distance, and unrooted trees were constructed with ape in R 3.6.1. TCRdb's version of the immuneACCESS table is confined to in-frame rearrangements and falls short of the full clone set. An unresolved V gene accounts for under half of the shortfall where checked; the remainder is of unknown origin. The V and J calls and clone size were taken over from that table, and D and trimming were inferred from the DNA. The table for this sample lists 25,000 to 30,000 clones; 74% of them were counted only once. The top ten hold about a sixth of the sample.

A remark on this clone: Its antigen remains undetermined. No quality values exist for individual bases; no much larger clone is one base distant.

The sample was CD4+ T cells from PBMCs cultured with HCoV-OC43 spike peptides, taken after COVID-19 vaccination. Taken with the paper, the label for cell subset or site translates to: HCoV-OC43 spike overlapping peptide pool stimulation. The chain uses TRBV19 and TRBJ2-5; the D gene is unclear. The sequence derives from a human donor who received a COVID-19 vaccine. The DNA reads TGTGCCAGTGGCAGGTTACAAGAGACCCAGTACTTC. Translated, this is CASGRLQETQYF.